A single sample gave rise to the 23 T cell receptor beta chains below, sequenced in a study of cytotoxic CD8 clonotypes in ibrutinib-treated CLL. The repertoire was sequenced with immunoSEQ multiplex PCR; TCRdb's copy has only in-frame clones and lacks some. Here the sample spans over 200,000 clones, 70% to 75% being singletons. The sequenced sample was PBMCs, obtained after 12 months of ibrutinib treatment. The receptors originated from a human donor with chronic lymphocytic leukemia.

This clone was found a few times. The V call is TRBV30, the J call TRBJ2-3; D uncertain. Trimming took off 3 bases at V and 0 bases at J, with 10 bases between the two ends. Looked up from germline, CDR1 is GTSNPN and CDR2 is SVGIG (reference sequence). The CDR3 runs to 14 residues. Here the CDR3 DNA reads TGTGCCTGGAGCTGGCGTACAAGCACAGATACGCAGTATTTT. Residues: CAWSWRTSTDTQYF.

The CDR3 bases are TGTGCCAGCAGCCCCCGAATTGCGATACATGAAAAACTGTTTTTT. Its protein is CASSPRIAIHEKLFF. The rearrangement uses TRBV11-2 and TRBJ1-4, with D unresolved. V lost 5 bases, J lost 6 bases, and 16 bases lay in between. CDR1 and CDR2 (germline): SGHAT, FQNNGV. This CDR3 is 15 amino acids long.

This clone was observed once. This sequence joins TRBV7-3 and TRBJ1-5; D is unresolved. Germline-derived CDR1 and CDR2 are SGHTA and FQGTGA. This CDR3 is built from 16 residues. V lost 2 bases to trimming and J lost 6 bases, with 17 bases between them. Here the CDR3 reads CASSLPPTRGGQPQHF. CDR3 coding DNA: TGTGCCAGCAGCTTACCCCCGACCCGGGGAGGTCAGCCCCAGCATTTT.

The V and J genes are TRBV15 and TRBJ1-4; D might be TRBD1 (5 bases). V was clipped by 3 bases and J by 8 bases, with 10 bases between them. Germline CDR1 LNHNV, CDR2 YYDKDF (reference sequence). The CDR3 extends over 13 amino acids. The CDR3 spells CATSSREGEKLFF. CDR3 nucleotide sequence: TGTGCCACCAGCAGCAGGGAGGGAGAAAAACTGTTTTTT. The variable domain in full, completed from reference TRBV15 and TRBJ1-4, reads DAMVIQNPRYQVTQFGKPVTLSCSQTLNHNVMYWYQQKSSQAPKLLFHYYDKDFNNEADTPDNFQSRRPNTSFCFLDIRSPGLGDTAMYLCATSSREGEKLFFGSGTQLSVL.

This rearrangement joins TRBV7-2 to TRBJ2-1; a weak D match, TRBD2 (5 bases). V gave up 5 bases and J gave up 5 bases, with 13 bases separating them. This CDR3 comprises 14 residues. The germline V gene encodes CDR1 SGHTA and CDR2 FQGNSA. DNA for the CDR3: TGTGCCAGCAGCGTGTGGGGAGCCCACAATGAGCAGTTCTTC. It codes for CASSVWGAHNEQFF.

CDR3 bases: TGTGCCAGCACGCAAGGGTCGACTAGCACAGATACGCAGTATTTT. Translating gives CASTQGSTSTDTQYF. The J gene is TRBJ2-3, the V gene TRBV5-8; no definite D call. From germline, CDR1 is SGHTS and CDR2 YDEGEE. Trimming removed 6 bases from V and 0 bases from J, with 14 bases in between. This CDR3 has 15 amino acids.

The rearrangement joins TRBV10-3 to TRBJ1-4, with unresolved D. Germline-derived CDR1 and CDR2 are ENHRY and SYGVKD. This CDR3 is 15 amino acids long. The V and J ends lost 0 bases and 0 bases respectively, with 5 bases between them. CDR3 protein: CAISESVATNEKLFF. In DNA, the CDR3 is TGTGCCATCAGTGAGTCGGTTGCAACTAATGAAAAACTGTTTTTT.

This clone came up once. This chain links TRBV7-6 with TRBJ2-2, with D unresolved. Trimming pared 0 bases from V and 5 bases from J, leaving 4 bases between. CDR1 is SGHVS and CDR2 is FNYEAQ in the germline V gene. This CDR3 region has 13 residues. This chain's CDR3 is CASSLAVTGELFF. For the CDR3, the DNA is TGTGCCAGCAGCTTAGCCGTAACCGGGGAGCTGTTTTTT.

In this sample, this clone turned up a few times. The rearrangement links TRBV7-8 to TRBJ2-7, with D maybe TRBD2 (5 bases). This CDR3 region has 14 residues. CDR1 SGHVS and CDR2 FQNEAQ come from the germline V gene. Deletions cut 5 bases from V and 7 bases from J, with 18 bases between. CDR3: CASSLGLTRREQYF. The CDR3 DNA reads TGTGCCAGCAGCCTAGGACTTACCCGGAGGGAGCAGTACTTC.

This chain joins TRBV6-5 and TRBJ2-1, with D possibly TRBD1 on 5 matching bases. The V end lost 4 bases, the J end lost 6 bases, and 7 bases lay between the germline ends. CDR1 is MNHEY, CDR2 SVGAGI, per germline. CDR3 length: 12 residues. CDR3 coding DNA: TGTGCCAGCAGTTGGGGCCTCAATGAGCAGTTCTTC. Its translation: CASSWGLNEQFF.

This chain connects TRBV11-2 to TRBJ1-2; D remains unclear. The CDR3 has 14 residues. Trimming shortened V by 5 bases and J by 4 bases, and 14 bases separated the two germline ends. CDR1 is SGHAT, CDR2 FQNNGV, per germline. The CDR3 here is CASSEGRRGYGYTF. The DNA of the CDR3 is TGTGCCAGCAGCGAGGGCCGGCGGGGCTATGGCTACACCTTC.

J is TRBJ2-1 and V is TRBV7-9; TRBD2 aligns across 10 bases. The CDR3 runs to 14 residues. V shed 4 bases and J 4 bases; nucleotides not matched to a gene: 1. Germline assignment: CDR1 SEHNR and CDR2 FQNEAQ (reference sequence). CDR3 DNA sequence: TGTGCCAGCAGCTCTAGCGGGGGATACAATGAGCAGTTCTTC. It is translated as CASSSSGGYNEQFF.

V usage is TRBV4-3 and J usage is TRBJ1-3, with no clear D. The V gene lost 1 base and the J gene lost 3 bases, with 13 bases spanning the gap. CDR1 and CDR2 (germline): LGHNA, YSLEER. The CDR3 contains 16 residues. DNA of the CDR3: TGCGCCAGCAGCCAAGGAGCGGCAGCAGGTGGAAACACCATATATTTT. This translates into CASSQGAAAGGNTIYF.

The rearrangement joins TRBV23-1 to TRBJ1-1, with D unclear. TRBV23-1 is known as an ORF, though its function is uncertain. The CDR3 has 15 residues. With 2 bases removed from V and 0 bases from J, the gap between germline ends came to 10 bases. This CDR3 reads CASSQPSEMNTEAFF. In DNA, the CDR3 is TGCGCCAGCAGTCAACCGTCCGAGATGAACACTGAAGCTTTCTTT.

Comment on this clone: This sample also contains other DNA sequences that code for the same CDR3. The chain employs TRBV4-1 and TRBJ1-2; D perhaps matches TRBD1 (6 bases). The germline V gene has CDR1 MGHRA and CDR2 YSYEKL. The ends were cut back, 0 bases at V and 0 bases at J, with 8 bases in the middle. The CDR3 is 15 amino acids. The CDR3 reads CASSQEWTANYGYTF. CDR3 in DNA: TGCGCCAGCAGCCAAGAGTGGACAGCTAACTATGGCTACACCTTC.

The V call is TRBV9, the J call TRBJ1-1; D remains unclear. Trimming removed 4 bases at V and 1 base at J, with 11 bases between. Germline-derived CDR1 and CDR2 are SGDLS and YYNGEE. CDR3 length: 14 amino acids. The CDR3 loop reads CASSPRHTNTEAFF. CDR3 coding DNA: TGTGCCAGCAGCCCCCGTCACACGAACACTGAAGCTTTCTTT.

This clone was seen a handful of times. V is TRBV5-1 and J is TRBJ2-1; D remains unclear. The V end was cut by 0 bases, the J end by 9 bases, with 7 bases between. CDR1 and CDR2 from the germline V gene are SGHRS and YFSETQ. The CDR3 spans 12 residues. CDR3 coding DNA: TGCGCCAGCAGCTTGGGTACGGCTGAGCAGTTCTTC. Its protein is CASSLGTAEQFF. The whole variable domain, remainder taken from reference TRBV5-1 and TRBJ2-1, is KAGVTQTPRYLIKTRGQQVTLSCSPISGHRSVSWYQQTPGQGLQFLFEYFSETQRNKGNFPGRFSGRQFSNSRSEMNVSTLELGDSALYLCASSLGTAEQFFGPGTRLTVL.

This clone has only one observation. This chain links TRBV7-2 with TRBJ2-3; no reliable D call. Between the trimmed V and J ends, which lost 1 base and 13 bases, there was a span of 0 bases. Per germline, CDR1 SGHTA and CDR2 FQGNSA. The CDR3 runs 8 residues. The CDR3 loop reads CASSLEYF. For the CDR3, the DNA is TGTGCCAGCAGCTTAGAGTATTTT.

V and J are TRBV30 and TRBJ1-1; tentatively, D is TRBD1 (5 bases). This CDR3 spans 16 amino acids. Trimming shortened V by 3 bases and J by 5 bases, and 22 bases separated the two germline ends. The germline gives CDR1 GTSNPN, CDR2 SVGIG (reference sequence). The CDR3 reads CAWRGPHPVAETEAFF. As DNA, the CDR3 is TGTGCCTGGAGGGGGCCCCACCCGGTCGCGGAGACTGAAGCTTTCTTT.

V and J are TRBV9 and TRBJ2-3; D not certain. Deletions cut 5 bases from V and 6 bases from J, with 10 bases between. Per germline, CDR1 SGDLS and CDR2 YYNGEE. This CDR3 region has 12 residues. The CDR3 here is CASRTEGDTQYF. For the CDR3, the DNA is TGTGCCAGCAGAACCGAAGGGGATACGCAGTATTTT.

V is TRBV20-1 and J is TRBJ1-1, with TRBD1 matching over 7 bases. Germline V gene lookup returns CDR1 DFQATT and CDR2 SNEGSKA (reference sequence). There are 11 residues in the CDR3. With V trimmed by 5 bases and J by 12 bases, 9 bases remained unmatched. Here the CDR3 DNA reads TGCAGTGCTTCTAAGGGGGCGTCATCTTTCTTT. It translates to CSASKGASSFF.

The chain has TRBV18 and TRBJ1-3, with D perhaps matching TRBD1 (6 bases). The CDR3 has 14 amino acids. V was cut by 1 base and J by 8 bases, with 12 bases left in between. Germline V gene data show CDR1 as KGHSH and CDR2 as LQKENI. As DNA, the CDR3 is TGTGCCAGCTCACCACTACAGGGTCTGGACACCATATATTTT. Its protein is CASSPLQGLDTIYF.

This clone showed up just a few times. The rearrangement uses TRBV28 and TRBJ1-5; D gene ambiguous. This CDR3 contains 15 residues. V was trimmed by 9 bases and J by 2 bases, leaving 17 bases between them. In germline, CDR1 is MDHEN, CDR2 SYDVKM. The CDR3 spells CASTVGGFGNQPQHF. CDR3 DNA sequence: TGTGCCAGTACGGTGGGAGGGTTTGGCAATCAGCCCCAGCATTTT.